Presented here are 21 T cell receptor beta chains from one specimen sequenced in a study of cytomegalovirus exposure and HLA in healthy donors. The PCR was carried out with 60 Vbeta primers and 13 Jbeta primers. Assay used: immunoSEQ multiplex PCR; TCRdb lists only in-frame clones, some missing. Counted here are about 150,000 clones, roughly four fifths occurring once; the ten biggest clones make up less than 2%. Sequencing used PBMCs. These receptors came from a man aged 40-50 years in good health and CMV-seronegative.

The V and J genes are TRBV6-1 and TRBJ1-6, with D unresolved. Germline V lookup: CDR1 MNHNS, CDR2 SASEGT. Trimming shortened V by 2 bases and J by 6 bases, and 8 bases separated the two germline ends. The CDR3 sequence is 14 residues long. The CDR3, as DNA: TGTGCCAGCAGTGAAATCCAGATTAATTCACCCCTCCACTTT. This sequence encodes CASSEIQINSPLHF.

The chain joins TRBV5-1 to TRBJ2-7; a possible D gene is TRBD1 (7 bases). The ends were cut back, 0 bases at V and 3 bases at J, with 10 bases in the middle. CDR1 is SGHRS and CDR2 is YFSETQ in the germline V gene. This CDR3 contains 14 residues. The CDR3 DNA is TGCGCCAGCAGCTTGGGACAGGGAGGCTACGAGCAGTACTTC. This encodes CASSLGQGGYEQYF.

A note on this clone: At one of its ends the junction is not consistent with the germline gene, which may arise from a read error. The J gene is TRBJ2-7, the V gene TRBV7-9; no reliable D call. The CDR3 is made up of 14 amino acids. Germline V CDR1 and CDR2: SEHNR, FQNEAQ (reference sequence). The CDR3 DNA follows: TGTTCCAGCAGCTCACTCGACTTCACCTACGAGCAGTACTTC. It is translated as CSSSSLDFTYEQYF. Combining the CDR3 with reference TRBV7-9 and TRBJ2-7 gives the whole variable domain DTGVSQNPRHKITKRGQNVTFRCDPISEHNRLYWYRQTLGQGPEFLTYFQNEAQLEKSRLLSDRFSAERPKGSFSTLEIQRTEQGDSAMYLCSSSSLDFTYEQYFGPGTRLTVT.

The genes are TRBV9 and TRBJ2-1; the match to TRBD2 covers 9 bases. The germline V gene has CDR1 SGDLS and CDR2 YYNGEE. CDR3 length equals 17 residues. V was clipped by 0 bases and J by 7 bases; unmatched bases: 11. CDR3 DNA: TGTGCCAGCAGCGTAGCTACGAAGCGGGAGGAGAGGAATGAGCAGTTCTTC. Amino acid sequence: CASSVATKREERNEQFF.

The rearrangement links TRBV7-2 to TRBJ1-1; D not certain. Trimming took 5 bases from V and 1 from J, leaving 11 bases between them. The V gene's germline CDR1 is SGHTA and CDR2 FQGNSA. The CDR3 sequence is 14 residues long. CDR3 coding DNA: TGTGCCAGCAGCCGCCCTCCAGGGAACACTGAAGCTTTCTTT. This gives the protein CASSRPPGNTEAFF.

This sequence joins TRBV27 and TRBJ1-5; D is unresolved. This CDR3 comprises 16 residues. Trimming left V 4 bases short and J 3 bases short, with 16 bases between. Germline V gene data show CDR1 as MNHEY and CDR2 as SMNVEV (reference sequence). CDR3 bases: TGTGCCAGCAGTTCCCAACCGGGGTCCATCAATCAGCCCCAGCATTTT. This gives the protein CASSSQPGSINQPQHF.

The rearrangement links TRBV4-1 to TRBJ1-2, with TRBD1 matching over 8 bases. In germline, CDR1 is MGHRA, CDR2 YSYEKL. This CDR3 contains 14 residues. Germline trimming cut 3 bases from V and 8 bases from J; bases unmatched to any gene: 8. CDR3 coding DNA: TGCGCCAGCAGCCAGGGGGACAGGATAATGGGCTACACCTTC. Amino acids: CASSQGDRIMGYTF.

This chain uses TRBV11-2 with TRBJ1-1, with D unresolved. There are 13 residues in the CDR3. Germline CDR1 reads SGHAT; CDR2 reads FQNNGV. The V and J ends lost 10 bases and 0 bases respectively, with 12 bases between them. The CDR3 region has the DNA TGTGCCACCTCCGACAACATGAACACTGAAGCTTTCTTT. This gives the protein CATSDNMNTEAFF.

The chain carries TRBV29-1 and TRBJ2-1; TRBD2 matches 12 bases. The CDR3 is made up of 15 amino acids. Trimming removed 5 bases from V and 6 bases from J; junction bases left unmatched: 8. Looked up from germline, CDR1 is SQVTM and CDR2 is ANQGSEA. This CDR3 is CSVRGLAGSSNEQFF. The CDR3 DNA sequence: TGCAGCGTTCGAGGACTAGCGGGATCTAGCAATGAGCAGTTCTTC.

V gene TRBV21-1 combines with J gene TRBJ2-7; the table's D call TRBD2 went unverified against the DNA. TRBV21-1 is classified as a pseudogene. The CDR3 is 15 residues long. Here the CDR3 reads CASREEVAQADEQYF. In DNA, the CDR3 is TGTGCCAGCAGGGAGGAGGTAGCGCAAGCTGACGAGCAGTACTTC.

A single count supports this clone. This chain connects TRBV2 to TRBJ1-1; a weak D match, TRBD1 (5 bases). CDR1 is SNHLY and CDR2 is FYNNEI in the germline V gene. The ends were cut back, 6 bases at V and 5 bases at J, with 19 bases in the middle. The CDR3 consists of 15 residues. CDR3 in DNA: TGTGCCAGCAGGTACGGCGGGGCAGGGAAAACTGAAGCTTTCTTT. This translates into CASRYGGAGKTEAFF.

This clone came up a few times. This chain connects TRBV5-1 to TRBJ2-5; D call uncertain. CDR1 is SGHRS, CDR2 YFSETQ, per germline. The CDR3 loop spans 13 amino acids. V gave up 0 bases and J gave up 2 bases, with 5 bases separating them. The CDR3 DNA follows: TGCGCCAGCAGCTTGGGTGAGCAAGAGACCCAGTACTTC. It is translated as CASSLGEQETQYF. Full variable domain (rest looked up from reference TRBV5-1 and TRBJ2-5): KAGVTQTPRYLIKTRGQQVTLSCSPISGHRSVSWYQQTPGQGLQFLFEYFSETQRNKGNFPGRFSGRQFSNSRSEMNVSTLELGDSALYLCASSLGEQETQYFGPGTRLLVL.

The chain recombines TRBV28 with TRBJ1-5; tentatively, D is TRBD1 (5 bases). The V gene lost 3 bases and the J gene lost 4 bases, with 13 bases spanning the gap. The CDR3 is 15 amino acids. From germline, CDR1 is MDHEN and CDR2 SYDVKM. As DNA, the CDR3 is TGTGCCAGCAGTTTTCCCACCGGGGGGAATCAGCCCCAGCATTTT. Residues: CASSFPTGGNQPQHF.

The chain has TRBV5-1 and TRBJ1-6, with D tentatively TRBD1 (5 bases). Germline loops: CDR1 SGHRS, CDR2 YFSETQ. This CDR3 spans 15 amino acids. Trimming shortened V by 0 bases and J by 4 bases, and 8 bases separated the two germline ends. The CDR3 loop is CASSLGGGYNSPLHF. The DNA of the CDR3 is TGCGCCAGCAGCTTGGGGGGCGGTTATAATTCACCCCTCCACTTT.

The rearrangement links TRBV5-1 to TRBJ2-1; 9 nucleotides agree with TRBD2. V shed 3 bases and J 6 bases; nucleotides not matched to a gene: 7. The CDR3 totals 15 residues. The V gene's germline CDR1 is SGHRS and CDR2 YFSETQ. The CDR3 here is CASSSLAGLRNEQFF. The CDR3 nucleotides are TGCGCCAGCAGCTCCCTAGCGGGACTGCGCAATGAGCAGTTCTTC.

V is TRBV19 and J is TRBJ1-5; the match to TRBD1 covers 10 bases. With 5 bases clipped from V and 5 bases from J, the junction kept 6 bases outside the gene matches. Germline values: CDR1 LNHDA, CDR2 SQIVND (reference sequence). The CDR3 is 15 amino acids. In DNA, the CDR3 is TGTGCCAGTAGTGTCGGGACAGGGGAATATCAGCCCCAGCATTTT. As protein: CASSVGTGEYQPQHF.

The rearrangement joins TRBV30 to TRBJ1-4; the D gene is possibly TRBD1 (5 bases). The germline V gene encodes CDR1 GTSNPN and CDR2 SVGIG (reference sequence). With 6 bases removed from V and 4 bases from J, the gap between germline ends came to 18 bases. CDR3 length equals 15 residues. Written as DNA, the CDR3 is TGTGCCTGCGGCCGCCCGGACACGTATAATGAAAAACTGTTTTTT. Its protein is CACGRPDTYNEKLFF.

The gene calls are TRBV5-4 and TRBJ2-5, with 7 bases matching TRBD2. V was pared by 1 base and J by 2 bases, with 8 bases of the junction left unmatched. The germline V gene encodes CDR1 SGHNT and CDR2 YYREEE (reference sequence). This CDR3 region has 16 residues. DNA of the CDR3: TGTGCCAGCAGCTTGAAAGCGGGGCTCGGGCAAGAGACCCAGTACTTC. Encoded protein: CASSLKAGLGQETQYF. Full variable domain (missing parts from reference TRBV5-4 and TRBJ2-5): ETGVTQSPTHLIKTRGQQVTLRCSSQSGHNTVSWYQQALGQGPQFIFQYYREEENGRGNFPPRFSGLQFPNYSSELNVNALELDDSALYLCASSLKAGLGQETQYFGPGTRLLVL.

The chain has TRBV27 and TRBJ1-4; 9 bases are a match to TRBD1. There are 17 residues in the CDR3. Germline V gene data show CDR1 as MNHEY and CDR2 as SMNVEV (reference sequence). The V and J ends lost 5 bases and 0 bases, in that order; junction bases with no gene match: 7. In nucleotides, the CDR3 is TGTGCCAGCAGTCGAGGACAGGGGCTCACAACTAATGAAAAACTGTTTTTT. Protein product: CASSRGQGLTTNEKLFF.

This chain connects TRBV2 to TRBJ2-1, with 7 bases matching TRBD2. CDR1 and CDR2 from the germline V gene are SNHLY and FYNNEI. J was trimmed by 6 bases and V by 6 bases; bases with no gene match: 11. This CDR3 contains 15 residues. The CDR3 sequence is CASRGPGGSGNEQFF. Here the CDR3 DNA reads TGTGCCAGCAGGGGGCCGGGCGGGAGTGGCAATGAGCAGTTCTTC. The whole variable domain, filled in from reference TRBV2 and TRBJ2-1, reads EPEVTQTPSHQVTQMGQEVILRCVPISNHLYFYWYRQILGQKVEFLVSFYNNEISEKSEIFDDQFSVERPDGSNFTLKIRSTKLEDSAMYFCASRGPGGSGNEQFFGPGTRLTVL.

This rearrangement joins TRBV9 to TRBJ2-1; D ambiguous. Germline CDR1 SGDLS, CDR2 YYNGEE. CDR3 size: 14 residues. Deletions cut 0 bases from V and 1 base from J, with 5 bases between. As DNA, the CDR3 is TGTGCCAGCAGCGTAGTAGAGTCCTACAATGAGCAGTTCTTC. Protein sequence: CASSVVESYNEQFF.